This TCR beta chain was observed in a study of T cells in Graves' hyperthyroidism and ophthalmopathy. Study-wide results and limits: Most thyroid clonotypes expanded above 0.001 appeared in blood too.

Amplified TCR beta CDR3 regions derived from RNA transcripts. HTBI primers were the set used in a first-round RT-PCR of the TCR CDR3. MiXCR was run by TCRdb on the multiplex PCR reads, yielding one entry per CDR3 protein. The sample lists approximately 400,000 distinct CDR3 sequences, roughly 20% occurring once. Germline V lookup: CDR1 SGHRS, CDR2 YFSETQ. The CDR3 spans 16 residues. Trimming removed 4 bases from V and 0 bases from J, with 15 bases in between. This clonotype was picked up many times. Its antigen is not identified. Each diagnosis drew on symptoms, thyroxine, TRAb, thyroid ultrasound and orbital computed tomography findings. Out of approximately 10 ml of fresh peripheral blood came the PBMCs.

This TCR was recovered from a man aged 18 to 30 with Graves' ophthalmopathy. This sequence joins TRBV5-1 and TRBJ2-3, with D unclear. Specimen: blood. The DNA for the CDR3 is TGCGCCAGCAGCCCATCACCGCCTCCGAGCACAGATACGCAGTATTTT. This gives the protein CASSPSPPPSTDTQYF. The full variable domain, completed using reference TRBV5-1 and TRBJ2-3, is KAGVTQTPRYLIKTRGQQVTLSCSPISGHRSVSWYQQTPGQGLQFLFEYFSETQRNKGNFPGRFSGRQFSNSRSEMNVSTLELGDSALYLCASSPSPPPSTDTQYFGPGTRLTVL.